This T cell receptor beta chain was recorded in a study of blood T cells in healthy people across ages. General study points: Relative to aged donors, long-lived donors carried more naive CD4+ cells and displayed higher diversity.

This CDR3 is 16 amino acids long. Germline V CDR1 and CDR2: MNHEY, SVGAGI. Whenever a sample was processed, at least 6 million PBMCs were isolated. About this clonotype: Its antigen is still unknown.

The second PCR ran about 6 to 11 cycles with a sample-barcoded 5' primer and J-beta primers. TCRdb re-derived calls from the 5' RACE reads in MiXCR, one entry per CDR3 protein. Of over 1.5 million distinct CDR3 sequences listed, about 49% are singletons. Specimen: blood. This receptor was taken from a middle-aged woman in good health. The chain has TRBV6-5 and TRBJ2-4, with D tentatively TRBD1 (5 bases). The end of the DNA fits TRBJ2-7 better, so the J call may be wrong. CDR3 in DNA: TGTGCCAGCAGTTACTCGTGGGGTAGGGGCGTATACGAGCAGTACTTC. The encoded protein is CASSYSWGRGVYEQYF.